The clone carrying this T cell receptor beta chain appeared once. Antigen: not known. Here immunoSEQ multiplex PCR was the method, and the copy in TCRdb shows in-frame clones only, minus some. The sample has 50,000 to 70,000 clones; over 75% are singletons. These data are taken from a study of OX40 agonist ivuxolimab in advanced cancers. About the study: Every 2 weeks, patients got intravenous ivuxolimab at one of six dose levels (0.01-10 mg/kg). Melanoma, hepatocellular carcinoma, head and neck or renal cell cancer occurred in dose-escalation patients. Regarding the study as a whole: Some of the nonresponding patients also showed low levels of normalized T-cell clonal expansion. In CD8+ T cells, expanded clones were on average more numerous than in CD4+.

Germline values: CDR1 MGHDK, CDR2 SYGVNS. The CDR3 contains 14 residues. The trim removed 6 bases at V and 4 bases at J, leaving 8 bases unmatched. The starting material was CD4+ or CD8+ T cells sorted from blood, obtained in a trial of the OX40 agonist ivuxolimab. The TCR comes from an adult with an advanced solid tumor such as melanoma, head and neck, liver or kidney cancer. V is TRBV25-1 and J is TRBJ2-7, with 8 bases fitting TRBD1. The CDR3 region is CASSPRDRIYEQYF. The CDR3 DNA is TGTGCCAGCAGCCCCCGGGACAGGATTTACGAGCAGTACTTC.